This T cell receptor beta chain is drawn from a study of blood T cell repertoires in COVID-19. About the research overall: Nucleic acid was either cDNA or gDNA, and it came from T cells, B-cell-depleted T cells, or PBMCs.

In the source study's methods: Amplifying reference gene primers gave estimates of nucleated cell counts. Profiling relied on immunoSEQ multiplex PCR, and the TCRdb table lists in-frame clones only, not all of them. The V and J calls and the clone size are those of that table, but D and trimming were determined from the DNA. The sample lists 200,000 or so clones, roughly four fifths occurring once. V was trimmed by 0 bases and J by 5 bases, leaving 23 bases between them. Germline values: CDR1 LGHNT, CDR2 FRNRAP. This CDR3 has 19 residues. The sample consisted of peripheral blood. This clonotype was obtained from a woman between 40 and 55 years old with acute or convalescent COVID-19. The rearrangement links TRBV12-5 to TRBJ2-1; D possibly corresponds to TRBD2 (6 bases). CDR3 DNA sequence: TGTGCTAGTGGTTTGGTAATGGATGGGGCTAGCGCCCTCCACAATGAGCAGTTCTTC. Its protein product is CASGLVMDGASALHNEQFF.